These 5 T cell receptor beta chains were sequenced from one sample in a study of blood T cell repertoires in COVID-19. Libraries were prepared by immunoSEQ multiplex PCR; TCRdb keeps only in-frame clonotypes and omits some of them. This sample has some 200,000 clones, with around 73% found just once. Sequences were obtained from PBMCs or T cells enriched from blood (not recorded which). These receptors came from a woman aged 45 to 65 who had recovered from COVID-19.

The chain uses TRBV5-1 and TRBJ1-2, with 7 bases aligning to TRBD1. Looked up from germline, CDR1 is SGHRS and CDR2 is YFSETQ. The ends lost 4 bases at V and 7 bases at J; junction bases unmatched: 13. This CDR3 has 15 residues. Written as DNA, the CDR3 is TGCGCCAGCAGCCCCCCCACAGGGGTTGGAGGTGGCTACACCTTC. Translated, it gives CASSPPTGVGGGYTF.

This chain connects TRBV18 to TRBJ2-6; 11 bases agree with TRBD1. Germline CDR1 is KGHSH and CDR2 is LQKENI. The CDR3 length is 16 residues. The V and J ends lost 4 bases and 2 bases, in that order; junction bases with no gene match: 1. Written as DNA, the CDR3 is TGTGCCAGCTCACGGGGACAGGGGGCTGGGGCCAACGTCCTGACTTTC. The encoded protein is CASSRGQGAGANVLTF.

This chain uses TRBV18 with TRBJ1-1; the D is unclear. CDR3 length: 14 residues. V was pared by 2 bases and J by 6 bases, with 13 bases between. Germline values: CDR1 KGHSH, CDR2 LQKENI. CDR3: CASSPIEGFAEAFF. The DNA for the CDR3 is TGTGCCAGCTCACCAATCGAGGGTTTCGCTGAAGCTTTCTTT. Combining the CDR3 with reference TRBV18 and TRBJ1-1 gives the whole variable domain NAGVMQNPRHLVRRRGQEARLRCSPMKGHSHVYWYRQLPEEGLKFMVYLQKENIIDESGMPKERFSAEFPKEGPSILRIQQVVRGDSAAYFCASSPIEGFAEAFFGQGTRLTVV.

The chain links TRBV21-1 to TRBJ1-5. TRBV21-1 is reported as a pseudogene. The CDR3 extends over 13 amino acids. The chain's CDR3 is CASSALNSSPQHF. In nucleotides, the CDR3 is TGTGCCAGCAGCGCCCTAAACTCGTCTCCCCAGCATTTT.

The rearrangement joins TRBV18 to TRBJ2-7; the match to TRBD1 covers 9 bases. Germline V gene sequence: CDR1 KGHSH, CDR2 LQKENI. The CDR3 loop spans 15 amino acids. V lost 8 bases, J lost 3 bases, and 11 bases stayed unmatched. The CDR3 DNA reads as TGTGCCAGCACTAGGGACGGGACAGGGAACTACGAGCAGTACTTC. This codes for CASTRDGTGNYEQYF.